This T cell receptor (beta chain) is drawn from a study of T-cell memory formation after mild COVID-19. General study findings and limits: Among clones peaking at day 37 in the second wave, SARS-CoV-2 specificity remained unconfirmed. Clones that contracted clustered mainly in CM and EM if CD4+ and in EMRA if CD8+.

The germline V gene has CDR1 SGHVS and CDR2 FNYEAQ. CDR3 length: 14 amino acids. V was shortened by 2 bases and J by 5 bases, with 12 bases between the two germline ends. As for this clonotype: The antigen remains undetermined.

TCRdb ran MiXCR on the 5' RACE reads and lists one entry per CDR3 protein. The sample records 400,000 to 500,000 distinct CDR3 sequences, 15% to 20% being singletons. Sequenced input: PBMCs or a T cell subset sorted from them (not recorded which). The origin of this receptor is an adult woman who had mild COVID-19 (a few samples of this study predate the infection). Cell type and time point are not known. The chain recombines TRBV7-6 with TRBJ2-5, with D unresolved. The CDR3 DNA sequence: TGTGCCAGCAGCTTAATCTCTTCCGTGGAGACCCAGTACTTC. This codes for CASSLISSVETQYF. The full variable domain, its missing parts supplied by reference TRBV7-6 and TRBJ2-5, is GAGVSQSPRYKVTKRGQDVALRCDPISGHVSLYWYRQALGQGPEFLTYFNYEAQQDKSGLPNDRFSAERPEGSISTLTIQRTEQRDSAMYRCASSLISSVETQYFGPGTRLLVL.